The 20 T cell receptor beta chains given below trace back to one sample, sequenced in a study of CD8+CD57+ T cells in acquired aplastic anemia. TCR beta VDJ combinations and CDR3 sequences were profiled from genomic DNA. TCRdb analysed the reads with MiXCR anew, one entry per CDR3 protein. The repertoire holds about 75,000 distinct CDR3 sequences, just over 70% seen once, with roughly 80% in the top ten. Patients selected for sequencing had displayed CD8+CD57+ cell expansion by flow cytometry. Input material: sorted CD4+, CD8+, or CD8+CD57+ T cells (not recorded which) from PBMCs. The receptors were gathered from a human donor with aplastic anemia.

The gene calls are TRBV2 and TRBJ2-7, with TRBD1 matching 9 bases. The CDR3 extends over 14 amino acids. The V segment lost 10 bases and the J segment 3 bases; nucleotides outside the gene matches: 10. Germline V CDR1 and CDR2: SNHLY, FYNNEI. The CDR3: CAIAPGTGYYEQYF. The CDR3, as DNA: TGTGCCATCGCCCCGGGGACAGGGTACTACGAGCAGTACTTC.

This clonotype showed up just a few times. The CDR3 nucleotides are TGTGCCAGCAGCTTGGACACCGGGGAGCTGTTTTTT. It encodes CASSLDTGELFF. The chain employs TRBV5-4 and TRBJ2-2; no firm D call. Germline V gene lookup returns CDR1 SGHNT and CDR2 YYREEE (reference sequence). The CDR3 sequence is 12 residues long. Trimming removed 0 bases from V and 3 bases from J, with 0 bases in between. The full variable domain, completed using reference TRBV5-4 and TRBJ2-2, is ETGVTQSPTHLIKTRGQQVTLRCSSQSGHNTVSWYQQALGQGPQFIFQYYREEENGRGNFPPRFSGLQFPNYSSELNVNALELDDSALYLCASSLDTGELFFGEGSRLTVL.

This chain connects TRBV7-2 to TRBJ2-3; no firm D call. This CDR3 comprises 12 residues. The germline CDR1 and CDR2 sequences are SGHTA and FQGNSA. Trimming stripped 5 bases from V and 2 bases from J, with 5 bases between. CDR3 loop: CASSRHTDTQYF. The CDR3 DNA follows: TGTGCCAGCAGCCGGCACACAGATACGCAGTATTTT.

Only one count was recorded for this clonotype. CDR3 region: CASSIGTGVNEQFF. Written as DNA, the CDR3 is TGTGCCAGTAGTATCGGGACAGGGGTTAATGAGCAGTTCTTC. The V and J genes are TRBV19 and TRBJ2-1, with 10 bases aligning to TRBD1. This CDR3 comprises 14 residues. Germline V gene lookup returns CDR1 LNHDA and CDR2 SQIVND (reference sequence). J lost 7 bases, V lost 3 bases, and 3 bases had no gene match.

CDR3 nucleotides: TGTGCCAGCAGGACGGGACAGGGGGCGAATGGCTACACCTTC. It yields the protein CASRTGQGANGYTF. V gene TRBV2 combines with J gene TRBJ1-2, with 12 bases fitting TRBD1. The CDR3 extends over 14 amino acids. Germline CDR1 SNHLY, CDR2 FYNNEI. The V gene end was trimmed by 6 bases and the J gene end by 6 bases; junction bases not matched to a gene: 5.

The chain recombines TRBV11-1 with TRBJ1-6, with 10 bases lining up with TRBD1. Germline CDR1 SGHAT, CDR2 FQDESV (reference sequence). The CDR3 totals 16 residues. J gave up 7 bases and V 6 bases, and 9 bases lay outside the gene matches. This CDR3 reads CASSYGQGELNSPLHF. The DNA of the CDR3 is TGTGCCAGCAGTTACGGACAGGGGGAACTCAATTCACCCCTCCACTTT.

The V gene is TRBV15, the J gene TRBJ2-7, with TRBD1 matching over 7 bases. The germline V gene encodes CDR1 LNHNV and CDR2 YYDKDF (reference sequence). There are 15 residues in the CDR3. Unmatched junction bases numbered 11, after V lost 7 bases and J lost 2 bases. This CDR3 reads CATNRGSHTAYEQYF. Written as DNA, the CDR3 is TGTGCCACCAACAGGGGATCTCATACAGCCTACGAGCAGTACTTC.

This clonotype was seen a few times. V usage is TRBV20-1 and J usage is TRBJ2-7; D might be TRBD2 (6 bases). The CDR3 runs 13 residues. The germline V gene has CDR1 DFQATT and CDR2 SNEGSKA (reference sequence). With 7 bases removed from V and 4 bases from J, the gap between germline ends came to 17 bases. Here the CDR3 DNA reads TGCAGTGGGAGGGGCAGGGATGGATACGAGCAGTACTTC. Translation: CSGRGRDGYEQYF.

V and J are TRBV15 and TRBJ2-7; TRBD1 matches at 9 bases. V trimming: 3 bases; J trimming: 4 bases; junction bases outside the gene matches: 1. Germline-derived CDR1 and CDR2 are LNHNV and YYDKDF (reference sequence). There are 13 residues in the CDR3. CDR3 sequence reads: CATSRDRGYEQYF. For the CDR3, the DNA is TGTGCCACCAGCAGGGACAGGGGATACGAGCAGTACTTC.

This clonotype was counted once. J is TRBJ1-1 and V is TRBV7-8; D ambiguous. Trimming removed 1 base from V and 1 base from J, with 4 bases in between. CDR1 and CDR2 from the germline V gene are SGHVS and FQNEAQ. The CDR3 is made up of 13 amino acids. The CDR3 bases are TGTGCCAGCAGCTTAGACGAGAACACTGAAGCTTTCTTT. Protein product: CASSLDENTEAFF.

The chain links TRBV14 to TRBJ2-1, with 12 nucleotides matching TRBD2. Losses at the gene ends were 4 bases for V and 8 bases for J; bases not matched to a gene: 12. CDR1 is SGHDN and CDR2 is FVKESK in the germline V gene. CDR3 length: 17 amino acids. Written as DNA, the CDR3 is TGTGCCAGCAGCCCCCTATCCGGGACTAGCGGGCCTGATGAGCAGTTCTTC. This encodes CASSPLSGTSGPDEQFF.

The genes are TRBV11-1 and TRBJ2-3; TRBD2 aligns across 9 bases. This CDR3 spans 16 amino acids. Germline V CDR1 and CDR2: SGHAT, FQDESV (reference sequence). V trimming: 0 bases; J trimming: 5 bases; junction bases outside the gene matches: 6. CDR3 sequence: CASSLAPLAGRDTQYF. The CDR3 DNA reads as TGTGCCAGCAGCTTAGCCCCTCTAGCGGGAAGAGATACGCAGTATTTT.

As concerns this clonotype: A much larger clone sits a single nucleotide away, making a read error possible. As the CDR3 is not closed by the conserved phenylalanine or tryptophan, this likely results from a read error. The J gene is TRBJ2-7, the V gene TRBV7-9; D might be TRBD1 (6 bases). Germline values: CDR1 SEHNR, CDR2 FQNEAQ (reference sequence). V lost 3 bases, J lost 1 base, and 10 bases lay in between. The CDR3 is 14 amino acids. CDR3 nucleotides: TGTGCCAGCAGCTTTTTGACAGGATCCTACGAGCAGTACCTC. It translates to CASSFLTGSYEQYL.

The V and J genes are TRBV2 and TRBJ1-1; D gene ambiguous. The V and J ends lost 2 bases and 1 base respectively, with 11 bases between them. Germline loops: CDR1 SNHLY, CDR2 FYNNEI. The CDR3 loop spans 15 amino acids. CDR3: CASSETQSPNTEAFF. CDR3 DNA sequence: TGTGCCAGCAGTGAAACCCAAAGCCCGAACACTGAAGCTTTCTTT.

V usage is TRBV19 and J usage is TRBJ1-1; D gene uncertain. From germline, CDR1 is LNHDA and CDR2 SQIVND (reference sequence). CDR3 size: 12 residues. V lost 5 bases, J lost 6 bases, and 10 bases lay in between. Here the CDR3 reads CASSQSGPEAFF. CDR3 nucleotide sequence: TGTGCCAGTAGTCAATCAGGTCCTGAAGCTTTCTTT.

The chain employs TRBV20-1 and TRBJ2-7, with TRBD2 as a possible D gene (6 bases). Germline values: CDR1 DFQATT, CDR2 SNEGSKA (reference sequence). Trimming took 2 bases from V and 5 from J, leaving 13 bases between them. The CDR3 loop spans 13 amino acids. CDR3 nucleotides: TGCAGTGCTAGAAGCCGGGAGACCCACGAGCAGTACTTC. This codes for CSARSRETHEQYF.

The genes are TRBV29-1 and TRBJ1-2; possibly TRBD1 for D (5 bases). The CDR3 totals 12 residues. Per the germline V gene, CDR1 is SQVTM and CDR2 is ANQGSEA. Trimming left V 2 bases short and J 6 bases short, with 10 bases between. The CDR3 is CSVEQGVNGYTF. CDR3 sequence (DNA): TGCAGCGTTGAACAGGGTGTAAATGGCTACACCTTC.

This clonotype turned up a few times. The chain combines TRBV15 with TRBJ1-2, with D unresolved. This CDR3 contains 15 residues. The germline CDR1 and CDR2 sequences are LNHNV and YYDKDF (reference sequence). Trimming removed 0 bases at V and 5 bases at J, with 13 bases between. The DNA of the CDR3 is TGTGCCACCAGCAGAGATCCTGATGCTAGGTATGGCTACACCTTC. Amino acids: CATSRDPDARYGYTF.

This sequence joins TRBV25-1 and TRBJ2-1; no clear D gene. The germline V gene encodes CDR1 MGHDK and CDR2 SYGVNS. Trimming pared 2 bases from V and 4 bases from J, leaving 9 bases between. This CDR3 is built from 14 residues. The CDR3 coding sequence is TGTGCCAGCAGTGAACGCGACTGGTACAATGAGCAGTTCTTC. This codes for CASSERDWYNEQFF.

V usage is TRBV25-1 and J usage is TRBJ1-6; unclear D gene. This CDR3 has 14 amino acids. Germline CDR1 MGHDK, CDR2 SYGVNS. The V end was cut by 1 base, the J end by 7 bases, with 8 bases between. In DNA, the CDR3 is TGTGCCAGCAGTGAATTAGGGATCAATTCACCCCTCCACTTT. Its protein is CASSELGINSPLHF.